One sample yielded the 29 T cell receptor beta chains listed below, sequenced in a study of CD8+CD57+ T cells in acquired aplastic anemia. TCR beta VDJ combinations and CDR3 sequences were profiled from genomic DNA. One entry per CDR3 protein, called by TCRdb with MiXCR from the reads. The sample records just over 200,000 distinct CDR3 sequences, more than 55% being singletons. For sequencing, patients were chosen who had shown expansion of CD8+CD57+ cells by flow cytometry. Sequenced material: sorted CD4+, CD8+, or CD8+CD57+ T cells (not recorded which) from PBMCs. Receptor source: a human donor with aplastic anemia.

The CDR3 reads CAIRGWGGYGYTF. The CDR3 DNA follows: TGTGCCATCAGAGGTTGGGGGGGCTATGGCTACACCTTC. The rearrangement links TRBV10-3 to TRBJ1-2; TRBD1 might be the D (5 bases). The CDR3 spans 13 residues. The germline gives CDR1 ENHRY, CDR2 SYGVKD. V lost 6 bases and J lost 4, with 12 bases in between.

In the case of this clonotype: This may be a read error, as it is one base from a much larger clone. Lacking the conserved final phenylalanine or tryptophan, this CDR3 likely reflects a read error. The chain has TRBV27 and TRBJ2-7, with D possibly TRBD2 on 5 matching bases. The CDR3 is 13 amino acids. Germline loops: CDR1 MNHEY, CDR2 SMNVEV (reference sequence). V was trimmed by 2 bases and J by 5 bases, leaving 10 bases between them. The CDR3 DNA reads TGTGCCAGCAGTTTAACCGGGGTAGACGAGCAGTACCTC. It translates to CASSLTGVDEQYL.

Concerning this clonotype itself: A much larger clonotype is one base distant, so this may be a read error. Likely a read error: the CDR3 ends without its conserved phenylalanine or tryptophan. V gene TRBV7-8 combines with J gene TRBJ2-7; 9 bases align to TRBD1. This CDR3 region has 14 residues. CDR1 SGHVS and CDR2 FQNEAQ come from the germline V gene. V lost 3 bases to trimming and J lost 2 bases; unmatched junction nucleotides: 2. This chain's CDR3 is CASSFGTGTYEQYL. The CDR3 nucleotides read TGTGCCAGCAGCTTCGGGACAGGGACCTACGAGCAGTACCTC.

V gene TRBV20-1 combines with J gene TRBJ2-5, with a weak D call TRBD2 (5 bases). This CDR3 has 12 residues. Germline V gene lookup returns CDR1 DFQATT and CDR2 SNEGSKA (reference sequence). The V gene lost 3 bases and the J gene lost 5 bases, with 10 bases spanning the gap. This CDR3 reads CSASFSGETQYF. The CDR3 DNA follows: TGCAGTGCTAGTTTTTCGGGGGAGACCCAGTACTTC.

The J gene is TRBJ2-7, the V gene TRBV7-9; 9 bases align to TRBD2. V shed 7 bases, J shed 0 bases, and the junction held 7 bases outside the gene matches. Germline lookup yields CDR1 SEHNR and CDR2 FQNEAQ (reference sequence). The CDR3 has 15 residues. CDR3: CASIRGGGPSYEQYF. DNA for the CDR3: TGTGCCAGCATCCGCGGGGGGGGACCCTCCTACGAGCAGTACTTC.

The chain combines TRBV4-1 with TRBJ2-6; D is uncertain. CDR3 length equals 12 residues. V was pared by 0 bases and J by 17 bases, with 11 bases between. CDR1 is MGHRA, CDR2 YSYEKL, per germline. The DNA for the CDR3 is TGCGCCAGCAGCCAAGATGGGGTTGTGATGACTTTC. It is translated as CASSQDGVVMTF.

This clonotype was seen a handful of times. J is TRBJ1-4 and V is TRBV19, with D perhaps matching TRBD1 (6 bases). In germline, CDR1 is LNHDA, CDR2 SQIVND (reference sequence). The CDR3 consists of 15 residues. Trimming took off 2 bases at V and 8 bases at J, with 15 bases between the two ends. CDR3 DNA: TGTGCCAGTAGTATAATGGGGGCGCGGACAGAAAAACTGTTTTTT. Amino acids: CASSIMGARTEKLFF.

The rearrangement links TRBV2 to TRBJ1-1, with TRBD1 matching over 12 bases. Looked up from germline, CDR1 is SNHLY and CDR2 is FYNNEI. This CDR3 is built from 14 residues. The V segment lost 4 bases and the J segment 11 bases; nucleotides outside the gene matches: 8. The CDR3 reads CASSAGQGAREAFF. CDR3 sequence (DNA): TGTGCCAGCAGTGCGGGACAGGGGGCTCGCGAGGCTTTCTTT.

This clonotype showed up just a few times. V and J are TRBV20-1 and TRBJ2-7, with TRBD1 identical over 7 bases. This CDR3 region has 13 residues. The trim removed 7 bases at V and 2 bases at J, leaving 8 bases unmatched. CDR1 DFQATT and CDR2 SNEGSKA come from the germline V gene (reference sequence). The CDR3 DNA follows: TGCAGTGTGGGTAAGCAGGGGGCCTACGAGCAGTACTTC. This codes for CSVGKQGAYEQYF.

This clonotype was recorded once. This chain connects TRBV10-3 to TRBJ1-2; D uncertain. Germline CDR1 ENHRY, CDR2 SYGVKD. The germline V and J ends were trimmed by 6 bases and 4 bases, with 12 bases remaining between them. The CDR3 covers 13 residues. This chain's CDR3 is CAIRKNPIYGYTF. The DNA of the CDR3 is TGTGCCATCAGAAAGAACCCGATCTATGGCTACACCTTC.

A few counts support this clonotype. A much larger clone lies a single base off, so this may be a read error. CDR3 sequence (DNA): TGTGCCAGTAGTTACACCGGGACCAACTGTGGCTACACCTTC. It encodes CASSYTGTNCGYTF. This rearrangement joins TRBV19 to TRBJ1-2; perhaps TRBD1 as D (5 bases). The germline V gene encodes CDR1 LNHDA and CDR2 SQIVND (reference sequence). CDR3 size: 14 residues.

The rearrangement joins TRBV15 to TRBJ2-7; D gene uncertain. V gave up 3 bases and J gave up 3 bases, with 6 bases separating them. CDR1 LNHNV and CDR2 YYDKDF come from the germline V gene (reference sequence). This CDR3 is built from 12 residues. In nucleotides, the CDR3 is TGTGCCACCAGCAGGGATCACTACGAGCAGTACTTC. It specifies CATSRDHYEQYF.

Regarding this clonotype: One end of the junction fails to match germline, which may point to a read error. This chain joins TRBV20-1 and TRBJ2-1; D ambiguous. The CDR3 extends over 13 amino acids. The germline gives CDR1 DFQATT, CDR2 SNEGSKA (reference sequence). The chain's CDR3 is CSARDPGRTSPPF. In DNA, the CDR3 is TGCAGTGCTAGAGACCCCGGGCGGACCTCCCCGCCTTTC.

The CDR3 DNA reads TGCGCCAGCAGCCGCGAAGGAGGGGGTACTGAAGCTTTCTTT. Translating it yields CASSREGGGTEAFF. This chain joins TRBV4-1 and TRBJ1-1, with TRBD1 as a possible D gene (6 bases). The CDR3 spans 14 residues. Trimming removed 4 bases from V and 5 bases from J, with 14 bases in between. Germline CDR1 is MGHRA and CDR2 is YSYEKL.

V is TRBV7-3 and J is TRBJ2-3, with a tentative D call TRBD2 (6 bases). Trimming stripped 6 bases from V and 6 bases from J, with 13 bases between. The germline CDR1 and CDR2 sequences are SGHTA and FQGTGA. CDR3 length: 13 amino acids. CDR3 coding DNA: TGTGCCAGCAGGCAACGTGGGGGGGATACGCAGTATTTT. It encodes CASRQRGGDTQYF. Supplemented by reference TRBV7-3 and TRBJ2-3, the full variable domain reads GAGVSQTPSNKVTEKGKYVELRCDPISGHTALYWYRQSLGQGPEFLIYFQGTGAADDSGLPNDRFFAVRPEGSVSTLKIQRTERGDSAVYLCASRQRGGDTQYFGPGTRLTVL.

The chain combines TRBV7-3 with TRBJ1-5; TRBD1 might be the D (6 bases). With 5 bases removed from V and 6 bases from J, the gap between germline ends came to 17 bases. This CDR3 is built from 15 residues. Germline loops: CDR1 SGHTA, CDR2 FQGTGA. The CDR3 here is CASSLGAGRGQPQHF. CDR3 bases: TGTGCCAGCAGCCTGGGGGCAGGGCGAGGTCAGCCCCAGCATTTT.

The CDR3 nucleotides are TGTGCCAGCAGTTCGTACGGGTACTACGAGCAGTACTTC. This sequence encodes CASSSYGYYEQYF. This chain joins TRBV28 and TRBJ2-7; no clear D. The V and J ends lost 4 bases and 3 bases respectively, with 10 bases between them. CDR1 and CDR2 from the germline V gene are MDHEN and SYDVKM. The CDR3 has 13 residues.

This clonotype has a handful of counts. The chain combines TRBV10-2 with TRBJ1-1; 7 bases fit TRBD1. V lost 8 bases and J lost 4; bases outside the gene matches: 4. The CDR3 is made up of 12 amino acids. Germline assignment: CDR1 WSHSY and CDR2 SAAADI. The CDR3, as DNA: TGCGCCAGCGTAGGGACAGCCACTGAAGCTTTCTTT. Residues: CASVGTATEAFF.

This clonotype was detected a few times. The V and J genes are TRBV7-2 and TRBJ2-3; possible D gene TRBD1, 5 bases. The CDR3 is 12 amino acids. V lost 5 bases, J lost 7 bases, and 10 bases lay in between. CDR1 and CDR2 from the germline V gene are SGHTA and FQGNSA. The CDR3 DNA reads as TGTGCCAGCAGCCCTAGACAGCATACGCAGTATTTT. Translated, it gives CASSPRQHTQYF.

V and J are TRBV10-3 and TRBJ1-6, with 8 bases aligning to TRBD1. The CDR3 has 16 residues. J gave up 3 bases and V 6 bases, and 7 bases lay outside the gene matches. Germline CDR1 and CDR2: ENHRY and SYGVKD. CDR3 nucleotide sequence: TGTGCCATCAGGGCGGGACAGGCGAACTATAATTCACCCCTCCACTTT. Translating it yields CAIRAGQANYNSPLHF.

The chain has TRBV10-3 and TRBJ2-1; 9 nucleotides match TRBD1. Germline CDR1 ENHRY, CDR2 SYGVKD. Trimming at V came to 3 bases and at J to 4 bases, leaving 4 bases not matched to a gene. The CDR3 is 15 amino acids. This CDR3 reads CAISDRDREYNEQFF. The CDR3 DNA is TGTGCCATCAGTGACCGGGACAGGGAGTACAATGAGCAGTTCTTC.

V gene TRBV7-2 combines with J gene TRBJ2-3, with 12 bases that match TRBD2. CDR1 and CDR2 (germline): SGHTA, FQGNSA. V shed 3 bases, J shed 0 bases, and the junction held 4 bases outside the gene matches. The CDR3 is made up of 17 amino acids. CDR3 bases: TGTGCCAGCAGCTTCCGGACTAGCGGGGTCAGCACAGATACGCAGTATTTT. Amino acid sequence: CASSFRTSGVSTDTQYF. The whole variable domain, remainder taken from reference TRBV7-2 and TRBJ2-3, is GAGVSQSPSNKVTEKGKDVELRCDPISGHTALYWYRQSLGQGLEFLIYFQGNSAPDKSGLPSDRFSAERTGGSVSTLTIQRTQQEDSAVYLCASSFRTSGVSTDTQYFGPGTRLTVL.

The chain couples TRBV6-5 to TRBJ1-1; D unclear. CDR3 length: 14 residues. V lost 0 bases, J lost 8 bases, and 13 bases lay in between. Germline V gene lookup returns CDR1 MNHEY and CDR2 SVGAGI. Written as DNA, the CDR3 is TGTGCCAGCAGTTACTCGAATACGCGCTTCGAAGCTTTCTTT. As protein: CASSYSNTRFEAFF.

This CDR3 reads CASSSASGGYSAQFF. For the CDR3, the DNA is TGTGCCAGCAGCTCCGCTAGCGGGGGATACAGTGCGCAGTTCTTC. The chain recombines TRBV7-3 with TRBJ2-1, with TRBD2 matching 10 bases. The V segment lost 4 bases and the J segment 12 bases; nucleotides outside the gene matches: 12. This CDR3 has 15 residues. The germline V gene encodes CDR1 SGHTA and CDR2 FQGTGA.

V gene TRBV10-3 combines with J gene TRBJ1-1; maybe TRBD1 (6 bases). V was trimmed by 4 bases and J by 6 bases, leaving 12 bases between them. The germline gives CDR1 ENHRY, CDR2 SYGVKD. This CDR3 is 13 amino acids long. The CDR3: CAISADRSSEAFF. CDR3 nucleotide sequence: TGTGCCATCAGTGCCGACAGGTCTTCTGAAGCTTTCTTT.

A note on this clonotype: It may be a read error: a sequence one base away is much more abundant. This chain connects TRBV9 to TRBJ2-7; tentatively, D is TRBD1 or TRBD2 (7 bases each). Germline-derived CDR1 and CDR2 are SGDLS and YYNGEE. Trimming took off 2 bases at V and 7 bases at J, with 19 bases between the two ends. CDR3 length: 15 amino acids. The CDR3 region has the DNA TGTGCCAGCAGCGTTTACCAGGGGGGGACCAATGAGCAGTACTTC. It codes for CASSVYQGGTNEQYF.

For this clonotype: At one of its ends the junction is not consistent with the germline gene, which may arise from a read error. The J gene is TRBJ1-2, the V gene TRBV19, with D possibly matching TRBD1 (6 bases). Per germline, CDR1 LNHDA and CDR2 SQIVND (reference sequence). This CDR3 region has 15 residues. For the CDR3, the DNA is TGTGCCGGTAGTAACCGGGACACCACCAACTATGGCTACACCTTC. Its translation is CAGSNRDTTNYGYTF.

The CDR3 DNA reads as TGCAGCGTCGTGCGGCTGAACACTGAAGCTTTCTTT. Its protein product is CSVVRLNTEAFF. V usage is TRBV29-1 and J usage is TRBJ1-1; D remains unclear. V lost 6 bases to trimming and J lost 0 bases, with 8 bases between them. The V gene's germline CDR1 is SQVTM and CDR2 ANQGSEA. This CDR3 is 12 amino acids long.

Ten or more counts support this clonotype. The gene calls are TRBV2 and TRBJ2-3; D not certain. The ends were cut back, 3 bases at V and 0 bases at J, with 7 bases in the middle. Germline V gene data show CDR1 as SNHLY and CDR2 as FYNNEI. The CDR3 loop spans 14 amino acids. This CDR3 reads CASSDNISTDTQYF. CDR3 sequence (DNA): TGTGCCAGCAGTGATAACATCAGCACAGATACGCAGTATTTT.